These 4 T cell receptor beta chains were all obtained from the same sample, sequenced in a study of blood T cell repertoires in COVID-19. Generated by immunoSEQ multiplex PCR, the TCRdb table keeps only in-frame clones and is missing some. Of 130,000 to 150,000 clones in the sample, 89% were seen once. Sequenced material: peripheral blood. The receptors come from a human donor in a cohort sampled during active COVID-19.

V gene TRBV19 combines with J gene TRBJ1-2; TRBD1 matches 9 bases. With 7 bases clipped from V and 4 bases from J, the junction kept 4 bases outside the gene matches. CDR1 is LNHDA, CDR2 SQIVND, per germline (reference sequence). The CDR3 spans 13 residues. CDR3 loop: CASTMDRGYGYTF. CDR3 coding DNA: TGTGCCAGTACCATGGACAGGGGCTATGGCTACACCTTC.

The chain joins TRBV2 to TRBJ2-6, with D perhaps TRBD2 (5 bases). Germline loops: CDR1 SNHLY, CDR2 FYNNEI. This CDR3 is 16 amino acids long. Trimming removed 4 bases at V and 2 bases at J, with 12 bases between. CDR3 sequence: CASSGGYLAGANVLTF. The CDR3 DNA follows: TGTGCCAGCAGTGGAGGGTATCTAGCTGGGGCCAACGTCCTGACTTTC.

This clone was seen a few times. The chain recombines TRBV5-6 with TRBJ2-7; 10 bases are shared with TRBD1. Germline trimming cut 3 bases from V and 5 bases from J; bases unmatched to any gene: 2. CDR1 SGHDT and CDR2 YYEEEE come from the germline V gene. The CDR3 consists of 13 residues. CDR3 DNA sequence: TGTGCCAGCAGCTCGGGACAGGGGAACGAGCAGTACTTC. Its protein product is CASSSGQGNEQYF.

This rearrangement joins TRBV5-1 to TRBJ2-1; D perhaps matches TRBD2 (5 bases). V lost 3 bases to trimming and J lost 5 bases, with 18 bases between them. Germline assignment: CDR1 SGHRS and CDR2 YFSETQ. There are 16 residues in the CDR3. CDR3 sequence: CASSSYRTSEDNEQFF. CDR3 DNA sequence: TGCGCCAGCAGCTCCTATCGGACTTCGGAGGACAATGAGCAGTTCTTC.